This T cell receptor beta chain derives from a study of T cells after yellow fever vaccination. From germline, CDR1 is PRHDT and CDR2 FYEKMQ (reference sequence). Losses at the gene ends were 5 bases for V and 11 bases for J; bases not matched to a gene: 12. The CDR3 is 16 residues long. Study-wide findings and caveats: Some clonotypes, a small share, were shared between CD4 and CD8 compartments.

5'RACE template switching produced TCR cDNA carrying a universal primer site and UMIs. TCRdb itself ran the 5' RACE reads through MiXCR, one entry per CDR3 protein. The sample holds under 55,000 distinct CDR3 sequences, about 6.6% seen once. This specimen consisted of CD8+ T cells not binding an NS4B(214-222) dextramer, sorted from PBMCs, obtained roughly seven weeks after the first yellow fever vaccination. The TCR sequence derives from a man younger than 35 who received the YFV17D yellow fever vaccine. This chain uses TRBV13 with TRBJ2-3; 14 positions agree with TRBD2. The CDR3 is CASSPAGLAGVQVQYF. The DNA for the CDR3 is TGTGCCAGCAGCCCCGCGGGACTAGCGGGGGTGCAAGTGCAGTATTTT.